This T cell receptor beta chain was found in a study of control samples from healthy donors and cancer patients. Generated by immunoSEQ multiplex PCR, the TCRdb table keeps only in-frame clones and is missing some. The table has about 150,000 clones, around 90% seen once. The V gene's germline CDR1 is SGHRS and CDR2 YFSETQ. Trimming shortened V by 0 bases and J by 3 bases, and 7 bases separated the two germline ends. The CDR3 totals 14 residues. The origin of this receptor is a young man in good health. This chain uses TRBV5-1 with TRBJ2-1, with a tentative D call TRBD1 (5 bases). The specimen was blood. CDR3 sequence: CASSLAQGYNEQFF. DNA for the CDR3: TGCGCCAGCAGCTTGGCTCAGGGCTACAATGAGCAGTTCTTC.